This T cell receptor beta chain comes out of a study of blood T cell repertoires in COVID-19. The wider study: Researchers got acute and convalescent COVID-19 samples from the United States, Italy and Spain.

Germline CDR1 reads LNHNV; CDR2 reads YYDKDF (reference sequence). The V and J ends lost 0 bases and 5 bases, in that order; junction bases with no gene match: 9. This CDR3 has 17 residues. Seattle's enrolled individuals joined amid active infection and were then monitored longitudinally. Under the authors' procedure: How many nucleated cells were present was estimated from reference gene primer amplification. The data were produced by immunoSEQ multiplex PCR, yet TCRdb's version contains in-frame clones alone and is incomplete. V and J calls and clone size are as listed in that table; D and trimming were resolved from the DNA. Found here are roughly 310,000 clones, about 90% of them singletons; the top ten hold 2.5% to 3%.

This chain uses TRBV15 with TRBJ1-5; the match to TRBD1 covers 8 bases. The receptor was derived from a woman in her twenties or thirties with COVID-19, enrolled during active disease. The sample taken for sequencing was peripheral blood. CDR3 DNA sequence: TGTGCCACCAGCAGAGAAGCAGGGGGCGGACGCTATCAGCCCCAGCATTTT. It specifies CATSREAGGGRYQPQHF.